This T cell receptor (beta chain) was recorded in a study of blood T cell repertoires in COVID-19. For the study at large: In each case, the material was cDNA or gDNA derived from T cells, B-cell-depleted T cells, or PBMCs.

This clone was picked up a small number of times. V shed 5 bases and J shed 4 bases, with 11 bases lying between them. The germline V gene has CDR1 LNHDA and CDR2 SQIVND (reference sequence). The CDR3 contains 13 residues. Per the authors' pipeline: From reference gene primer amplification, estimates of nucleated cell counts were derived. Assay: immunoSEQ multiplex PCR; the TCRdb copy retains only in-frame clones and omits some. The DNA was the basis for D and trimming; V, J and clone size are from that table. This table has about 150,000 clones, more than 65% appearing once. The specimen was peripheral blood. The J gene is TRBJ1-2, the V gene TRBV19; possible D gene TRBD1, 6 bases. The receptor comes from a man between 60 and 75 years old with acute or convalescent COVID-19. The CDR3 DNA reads TGTGCCAGTAGTGTGGGACAAGGCTATGGCTACACCTTC. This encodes CASSVGQGYGYTF.